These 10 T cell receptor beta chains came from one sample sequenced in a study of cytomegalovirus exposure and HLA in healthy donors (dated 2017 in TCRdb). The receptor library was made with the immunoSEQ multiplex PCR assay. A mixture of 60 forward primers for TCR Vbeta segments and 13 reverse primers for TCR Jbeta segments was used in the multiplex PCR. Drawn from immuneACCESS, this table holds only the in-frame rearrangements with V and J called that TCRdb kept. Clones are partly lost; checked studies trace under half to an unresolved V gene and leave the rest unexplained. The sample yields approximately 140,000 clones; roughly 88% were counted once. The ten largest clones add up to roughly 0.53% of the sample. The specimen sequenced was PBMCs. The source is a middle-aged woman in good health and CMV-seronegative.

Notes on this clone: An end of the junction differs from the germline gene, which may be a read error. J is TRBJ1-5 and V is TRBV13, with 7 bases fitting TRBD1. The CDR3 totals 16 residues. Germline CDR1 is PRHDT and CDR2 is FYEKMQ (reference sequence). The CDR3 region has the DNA TGTGCCAGCAGCTCCTCTACGACAGGGAGCATTCAGCCCCAGCATTTT. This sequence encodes CASSSSTTGSIQPQHF.

The CDR3 spells CASSPLGGGPRNEQFF. In DNA, the CDR3 is TGTGCCAGTAGTCCGCTGGGGGGAGGGCCCCGCAATGAGCAGTTCTTC. The chain joins TRBV19 to TRBJ2-1; 7 positions agree with TRBD2. V was clipped by 5 bases and J by 6 bases; unmatched bases: 13. Germline V lookup: CDR1 LNHDA, CDR2 SQIVND (reference sequence). The CDR3 has 16 amino acids.

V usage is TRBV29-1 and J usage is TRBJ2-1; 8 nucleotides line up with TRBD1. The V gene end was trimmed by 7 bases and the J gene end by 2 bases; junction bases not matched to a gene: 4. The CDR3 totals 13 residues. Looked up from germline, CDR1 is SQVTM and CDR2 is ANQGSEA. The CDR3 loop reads CSAGQDPYNEQFF. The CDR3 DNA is TGCAGCGCGGGACAGGACCCCTACAATGAGCAGTTCTTC.

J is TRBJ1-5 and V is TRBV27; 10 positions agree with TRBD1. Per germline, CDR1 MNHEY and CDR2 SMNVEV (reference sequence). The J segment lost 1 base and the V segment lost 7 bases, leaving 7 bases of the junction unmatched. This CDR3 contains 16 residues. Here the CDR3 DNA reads TGTGCCAGCACCCTTCGGGGACAGGGGAGCAATCAGCCCCAGCATTTT. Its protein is CASTLRGQGSNQPQHF.

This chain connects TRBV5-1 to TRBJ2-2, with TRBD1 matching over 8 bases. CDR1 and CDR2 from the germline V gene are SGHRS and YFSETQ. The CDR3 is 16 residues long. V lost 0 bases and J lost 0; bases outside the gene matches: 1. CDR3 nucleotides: TGCGCCAGCAGCTTGGGGACAGGGCCGAACACCGGGGAGCTGTTTTTT. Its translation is CASSLGTGPNTGELFF.

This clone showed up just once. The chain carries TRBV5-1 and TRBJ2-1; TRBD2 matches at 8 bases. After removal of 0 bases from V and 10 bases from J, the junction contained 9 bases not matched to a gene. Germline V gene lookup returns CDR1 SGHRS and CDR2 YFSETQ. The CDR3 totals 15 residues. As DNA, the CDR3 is TGCGCCAGCAGCTTGGACGGAGCGGGAGTAGGGGAGCAGTTCTTC. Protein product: CASSLDGAGVGEQFF.

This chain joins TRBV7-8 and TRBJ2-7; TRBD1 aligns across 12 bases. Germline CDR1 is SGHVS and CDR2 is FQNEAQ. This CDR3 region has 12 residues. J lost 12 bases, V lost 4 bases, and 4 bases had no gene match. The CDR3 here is CASSSGTGGLYF. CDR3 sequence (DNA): TGTGCCAGCAGCTCCGGGACAGGGGGCCTGTACTTC.

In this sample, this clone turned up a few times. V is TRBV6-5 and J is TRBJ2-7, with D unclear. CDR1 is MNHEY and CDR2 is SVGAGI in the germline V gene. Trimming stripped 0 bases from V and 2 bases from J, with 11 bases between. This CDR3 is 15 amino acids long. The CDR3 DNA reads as TGTGCCAGCAGTTACTCGGGCTTCTCGACCTACGAGCAGTACTTC. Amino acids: CASSYSGFSTYEQYF.

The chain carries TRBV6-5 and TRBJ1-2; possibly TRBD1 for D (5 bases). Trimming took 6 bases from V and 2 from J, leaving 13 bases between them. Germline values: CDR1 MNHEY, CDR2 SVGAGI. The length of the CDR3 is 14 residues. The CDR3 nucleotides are TGTGCCAGCAGGACCCCCGGGGGGAACTATGGCTACACCTTC. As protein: CASRTPGGNYGYTF.

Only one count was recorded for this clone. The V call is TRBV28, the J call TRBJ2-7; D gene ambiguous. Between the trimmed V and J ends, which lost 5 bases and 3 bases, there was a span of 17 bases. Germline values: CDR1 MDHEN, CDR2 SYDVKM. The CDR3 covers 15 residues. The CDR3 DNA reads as TGTGCCAGCAGTCCCCCCCGAGACACCGGCTACGAGCAGTACTTC. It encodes CASSPPRDTGYEQYF.